This T cell receptor beta chain was identified during a study of blood T cell repertoires in COVID-19. Study background: The United States, Italy and Spain provided the acute and convalescent COVID-19 samples. T cells, B-cell-depleted T cells, or PBMCs provided the cDNA or gDNA that served as material.

Authors' analysis steps: Quantification of nucleated cells was approximated via reference gene primer amplification. Assay: immunoSEQ multiplex PCR; the TCRdb copy retains only in-frame clones and omits some. The D gene and trimming were derived from the DNA, and the V and J assignments and clone size from that table. The sample yields about 65,000 clones, around 93% seen once. The sample was peripheral blood. The clonotype was recovered from a man between 65 and 85 years old with active COVID-19.

CDR3 residues: CATSRARGGRADTQYF. The CDR3 DNA reads as TGTGCCACCAGCAGAGCGAGGGGGGGCCGCGCAGATACGCAGTATTTT. The chain has TRBV15 and TRBJ2-3; D might be TRBD2 (7 bases). The CDR3 contains 16 residues. Germline V gene data show CDR1 as LNHNV and CDR2 as YYDKDF (reference sequence). Trimming removed 1 base from V and 4 bases from J, with 15 bases in between. The variable domain in full, with the rest retrieved from reference TRBV15 and TRBJ2-3, is DAMVIQNPRYQVTQFGKPVTLSCSQTLNHNVMYWYQQKSSQAPKLLFHYYDKDFNNEADTPDNFQSRRPNTSFCFLDIRSPGLGDTAMYLCATSRARGGRADTQYFGPGTRLTVL.